This TCR beta chain stems from a study of beta chain features in type 1 diabetes. Study-level results: Within patients, naive, central memory and Treg TCRB repertoires seemed more similar than within healthy donors.

Investigators reverse transcribed all isolated RNA, so they sequenced expressed TCRB transcripts. The repertoire was sequenced with immunoSEQ multiplex PCR; TCRdb's copy has only in-frame clones and lacks some. The sample lists roughly 230,000 clones; around 9.6% were seen once. Remarks on this clone: The antigen is not known.

The CDR3 runs 14 residues. Germline V gene data show CDR1 as SNHLY and CDR2 as FYNNEI. The V segment lost 6 bases and the J segment 1 base; nucleotides outside the gene matches: 5. By way of CD45RO/CCR7/CD25/CD127/CD95/CD27, the CD4+ regulatory, stem cell-like memory, central memory and naive cells were sorted. J is TRBJ1-1 and V is TRBV2, with 7 positions matching TRBD1. The receptor was derived from a woman aged 18-35 years in good health. Sequenced: naive CD4+ T cells from blood. CDR3 sequence: CASRSGTENTEAFF. CDR3 nucleotide sequence: TGTGCCAGCAGGTCCGGGACAGAGAACACTGAAGCTTTCTTT. Supplemented by reference TRBV2 and TRBJ1-1, the full variable domain reads EPEVTQTPSHQVTQMGQEVILRCVPISNHLYFYWYRQILGQKVEFLVSFYNNEISEKSEIFDDQFSVERPDGSNFTLKIRSTKLEDSAMYFCASRSGTENTEAFFGQGTRLTVV.